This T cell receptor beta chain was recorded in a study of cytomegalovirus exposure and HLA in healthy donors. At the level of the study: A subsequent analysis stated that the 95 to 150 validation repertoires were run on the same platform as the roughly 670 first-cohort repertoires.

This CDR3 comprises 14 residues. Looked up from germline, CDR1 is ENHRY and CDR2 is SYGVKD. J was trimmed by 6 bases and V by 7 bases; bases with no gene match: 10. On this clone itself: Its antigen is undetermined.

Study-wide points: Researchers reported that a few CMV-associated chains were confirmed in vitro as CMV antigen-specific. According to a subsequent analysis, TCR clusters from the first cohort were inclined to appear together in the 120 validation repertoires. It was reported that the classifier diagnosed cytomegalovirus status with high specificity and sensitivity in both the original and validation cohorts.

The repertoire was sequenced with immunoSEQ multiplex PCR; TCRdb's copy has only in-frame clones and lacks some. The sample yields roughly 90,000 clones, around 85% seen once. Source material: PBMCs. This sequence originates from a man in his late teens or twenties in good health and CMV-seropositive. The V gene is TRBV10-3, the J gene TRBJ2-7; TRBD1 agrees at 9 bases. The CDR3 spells CAITGDREATEQYF. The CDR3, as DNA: TGTGCCATCACCGGGGACAGGGAGGCCACCGAGCAGTACTTC.